The clone carrying this T cell receptor beta chain was observed a handful of times. Its antigen remains unknown. This record belongs to a study of cytomegalovirus exposure and HLA in healthy donors. The study, taken as a whole, reports: The study flagged roughly 160 TCR beta chains as cytomegalovirus-associated.

Only in-frame clones appear in the TCRdb table, and some are missing; sequencing was by immunoSEQ multiplex PCR. The table lists approximately 300,000 clones, about 90% of them singletons, with over 1% in the top ten. The CDR3 covers 14 residues. Trimming took off 0 bases at V and 13 bases at J, with 16 bases between the two ends. Germline lookup yields CDR1 GTSNPN and CDR2 SVGIG (reference sequence). This TCR derives from a woman in her 30s in good health and CMV-seropositive. The V and J genes are TRBV30 and TRBJ1-6, with D possibly matching TRBD1 (5 bases). The sample taken for sequencing was PBMCs. Written as DNA, the CDR3 is TGTGCCTGGAGTGTACAGGCCGGGAAAGGCCCCCTCCACTTT. Protein: CAWSVQAGKGPLHF.